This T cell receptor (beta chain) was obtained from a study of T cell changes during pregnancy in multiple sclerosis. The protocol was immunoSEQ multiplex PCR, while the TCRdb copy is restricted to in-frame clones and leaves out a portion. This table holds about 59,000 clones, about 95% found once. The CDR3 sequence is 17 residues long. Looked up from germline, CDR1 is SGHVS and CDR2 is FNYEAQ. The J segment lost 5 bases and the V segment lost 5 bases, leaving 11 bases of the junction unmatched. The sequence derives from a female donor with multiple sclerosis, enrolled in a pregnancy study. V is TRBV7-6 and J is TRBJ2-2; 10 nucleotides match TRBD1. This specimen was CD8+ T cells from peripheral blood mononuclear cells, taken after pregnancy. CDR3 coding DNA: TGTGCCAGCAGCATCCTCCCCCCGGGACAGGGGACCGGGGAGCTGTTTTTT. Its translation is CASSILPPGQGTGELFF. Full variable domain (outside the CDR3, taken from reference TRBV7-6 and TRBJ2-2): GAGVSQSPRYKVTKRGQDVALRCDPISGHVSLYWYRQALGQGPEFLTYFNYEAQQDKSGLPNDRFSAERPEGSISTLTIQRTEQRDSAMYRCASSILPPGQGTGELFFGEGSRLTVL.